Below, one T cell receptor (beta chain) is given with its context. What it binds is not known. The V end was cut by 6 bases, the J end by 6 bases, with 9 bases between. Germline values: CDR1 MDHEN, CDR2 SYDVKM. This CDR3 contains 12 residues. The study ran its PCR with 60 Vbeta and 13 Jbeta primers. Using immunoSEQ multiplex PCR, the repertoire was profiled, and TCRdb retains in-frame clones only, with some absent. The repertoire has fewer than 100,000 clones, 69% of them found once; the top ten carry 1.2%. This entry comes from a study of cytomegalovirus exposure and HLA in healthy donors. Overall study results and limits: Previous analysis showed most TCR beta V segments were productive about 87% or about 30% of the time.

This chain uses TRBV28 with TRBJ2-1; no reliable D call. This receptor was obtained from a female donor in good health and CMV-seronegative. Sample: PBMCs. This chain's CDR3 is CASSPDSNEQFF. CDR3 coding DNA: TGTGCCAGCAGCCCCGACTCCAATGAGCAGTTCTTC.